The next 27 T cell receptor beta chains were all read from a single sample in a study of blood T cell repertoires in COVID-19 (TCRdb year 2020). The receptor library was made with the immunoSEQ multiplex PCR assay. TCRdb obtained this table from immuneACCESS and retained in-frame rearrangements with V and J assigned. These tables miss some clones; where compared with another copy, unresolved V genes account for less than half of the shortfall, and the remainder is unexplained. The sample table contains approximately 530,000 clones; only one count was recorded for roughly nine tenths of them. Around 8% of the sample rests with the top ten. The sequencing sample was made of peripheral blood. All receptors derive from a woman between 50 and 59 years old with COVID-19, enrolled during active disease.

The chain is built from TRBV6-5 and TRBJ1-2; TRBD1 might be the D (6 bases). Between the trimmed V and J ends, which lost 5 bases and 3 bases, there was a span of 7 bases. This CDR3 comprises 12 residues. CDR1 and CDR2 (germline): MNHEY, SVGAGI. CDR3 nucleotides: TGTGCCAGCAGTACAGGGTACTATGGCTACACCTTC. This translates into CASSTGYYGYTF.

The chain links TRBV3-1 (or the pseudogene TRBV3-2) to TRBJ1-1, with TRBD1 matching over 8 bases. Per the germline V gene, CDR1 is LGHDT and CDR2 is YNNKEL (reference sequence). V was clipped by 0 bases and J by 8 bases; unmatched bases: 2. There are 13 residues in the CDR3. The CDR3 DNA follows: TGTGCCAGCAGCCAAGACTGGACAGGGGAAGCTTTCTTT. Its translation: CASSQDWTGEAFF.

This clone was observed a single time. The rearrangement joins TRBV11-2 to TRBJ2-1; D remains ambiguous. With 4 bases removed from V and 3 bases from J, the gap between germline ends came to 7 bases. This CDR3 has 13 amino acids. CDR1 and CDR2 (germline): SGHAT, FQNNGV. As DNA, the CDR3 is TGTGCCAGCAGCTCCCTTTTCTACAATGAGCAGTTCTTC. Protein product: CASSSLFYNEQFF.

This clone was seen more than once but under ten times. V usage is TRBV10-3 and J usage is TRBJ1-2, with 9 nucleotides matching TRBD1. The trim removed 7 bases at V and 8 bases at J, leaving 8 bases unmatched. CDR1 and CDR2 (germline): ENHRY, SYGVKD. The CDR3 runs to 13 residues. In DNA form, the CDR3 reads TGTGCCATCACAGTACAGGGGGCGGGCGGCTACACCTTC. Encoded protein: CAITVQGAGGYTF.

The V and J genes are TRBV4-2 and TRBJ2-7, with D possibly matching TRBD2 (6 bases). V was cut by 0 bases and J by 0 bases, with 15 bases left in between. Per germline, CDR1 LGHNA and CDR2 YNFKEQ. The CDR3 spans 17 residues. The CDR3 protein is CASSQDAWGLSSYEQYF. The CDR3 region has the DNA TGTGCCAGCAGCCAAGACGCTTGGGGACTCAGCTCCTACGAGCAGTACTTC.

With regard to this clone: Within the sample, other DNA sequences also encode this same CDR3. J is TRBJ1-1 and V is TRBV11-3, with D maybe TRBD1 (5 bases). V lost 0 bases to trimming and J lost 3 bases, with 5 bases between them. Germline lookup yields CDR1 SGHNT and CDR2 YENEEA. This CDR3 is 13 amino acids long. This CDR3 reads CASSLDRDTEAFF. The CDR3 DNA reads TGTGCCAGCAGCTTAGACAGGGACACTGAAGCTTTCTTT.

In its sample, this clone was seen a few times. The chain has TRBV2 and TRBJ1-6; 10 bases are a match to TRBD1. V lost 8 bases to trimming and J lost 9 bases; unmatched junction nucleotides: 10. The CDR3 length is 15 residues. Germline CDR1 reads SNHLY; CDR2 reads FYNNEI. CDR3 protein: CASRGGTGDGSPLHF. CDR3 coding DNA: TGTGCCAGCCGTGGGGGGACAGGGGATGGTTCACCCCTCCACTTT.

This sequence joins TRBV19 and TRBJ1-1, with D perhaps TRBD1 (5 bases). Germline loops: CDR1 LNHDA, CDR2 SQIVND (reference sequence). The V end was cut by 5 bases, the J end by 0 bases, with 7 bases between. The length of the CDR3 is 13 residues. The CDR3 DNA reads as TGTGCCAGTAGTGTACAGGTGAACACTGAAGCTTTCTTT. As protein: CASSVQVNTEAFF.

The V gene is TRBV19, the J gene TRBJ1-2; maybe TRBD1 (5 bases). The germline V gene encodes CDR1 LNHDA and CDR2 SQIVND (reference sequence). The CDR3 extends over 15 amino acids. Trimming removed 7 bases from V and 2 bases from J, with 17 bases in between. In DNA, the CDR3 is TGTGCCAGTACCCCAGGGAAGACGGCGAACTATGGCTACACCTTC. Its translation: CASTPGKTANYGYTF.

V is TRBV4-2 and J is TRBJ1-6; maybe TRBD1 (6 bases). The CDR3 runs to 15 residues. Trimming shortened V by 4 bases and J by 7 bases, and 14 bases separated the two germline ends. Per germline, CDR1 LGHNA and CDR2 YNFKEQ. CDR3 residues: CASSREGGQNSPLHF. Here the CDR3 DNA reads TGTGCCAGCAGCCGGGAGGGGGGGCAAAATTCACCCCTCCACTTT.

V usage is TRBV30 and J usage is TRBJ2-1, with 7 nucleotides matching TRBD1. This CDR3 is 15 amino acids long. Unmatched junction bases numbered 8, after V lost 1 base and J lost 5 bases. Germline CDR1 is GTSNPN and CDR2 is SVGIG (reference sequence). CDR3 in DNA: TGTGCCTGGAGTGGGGACAGTAGAGAAAACAATGAGCAGTTCTTC. Protein: CAWSGDSRENNEQFF.

The chain carries TRBV27 and TRBJ1-2, with 8 bases fitting TRBD1. This CDR3 is built from 13 residues. V lost 5 bases to trimming and J lost 7 bases; unmatched junction nucleotides: 6. The germline gives CDR1 MNHEY, CDR2 SMNVEV (reference sequence). The CDR3 DNA sequence: TGTGCCAGCAGTCCCGGGACAGGTGGTGGCTACACCTTC. It codes for CASSPGTGGGYTF.

V is TRBV6-5 and J is TRBJ1-2; 8 positions match TRBD1. The CDR3 sequence is 15 residues long. Germline values: CDR1 MNHEY, CDR2 SVGAGI. Germline trimming cut 5 bases from V and 8 bases from J; bases unmatched to any gene: 13. The CDR3 protein is CASSPHINNRGGYTF. The CDR3, as DNA: TGTGCCAGCAGTCCCCACATAAATAACAGGGGGGGCTACACCTTC.

The chain couples TRBV4-2 to TRBJ2-3, with a weak D call TRBD2 (6 bases). This CDR3 comprises 14 residues. Deletions cut 6 bases from V and 2 bases from J, with 12 bases between. The V gene's germline CDR1 is LGHNA and CDR2 YNFKEQ. The CDR3 here is CASRGTSTTDTQYF. The DNA for the CDR3 is TGTGCCAGCAGGGGCACTAGCACCACAGATACGCAGTATTTT.

The CDR3 DNA follows: TGTGCCAGCTCACCAAGAATACTAGGACAGGGGATCACTGAAGCTTTCTTT. Its protein is CASSPRILGQGITEAFF. The rearrangement uses TRBV18 and TRBJ1-1, with TRBD1 matching 9 bases. V lost 2 bases, J lost 4 bases, and 11 bases stayed unmatched. Germline V lookup: CDR1 KGHSH, CDR2 LQKENI. The CDR3 covers 17 residues.

The V and J genes are TRBV6-5 and TRBJ1-2; 7 bases fit TRBD1. The germline gives CDR1 MNHEY, CDR2 SVGAGI. The CDR3 sequence is 13 residues long. After removal of 6 bases from V and 3 bases from J, the junction contained 4 bases not matched to a gene. CDR3 sequence: CASRYQGDYGYTF. For the CDR3, the DNA is TGTGCCAGCAGATATCAGGGGGACTATGGCTACACCTTC.

The V and J genes are TRBV19 and TRBJ1-1, with 7 bases fitting TRBD1. CDR1 is LNHDA, CDR2 SQIVND, per germline (reference sequence). V trimming: 4 bases; J trimming: 10 bases; junction bases outside the gene matches: 12. The CDR3 runs to 14 residues. The CDR3 coding sequence is TGTGCCAGTAGTACGGACAGGACGAGGAGAGCAGCTTTCTTT. Translated: CASSTDRTRRAAFF.

V is TRBV6-1 and J is TRBJ1-2, with 7 bases lining up with TRBD1. Germline loops: CDR1 MNHNS, CDR2 SASEGT. This CDR3 has 14 amino acids. The V gene end was trimmed by 2 bases and the J gene end by 6 bases; junction bases not matched to a gene: 6. Here the CDR3 reads CASSERGLFDGYTF. CDR3 nucleotide sequence: TGTGCCAGCAGTGAAAGGGGGCTGTTCGATGGCTACACCTTC.

CDR3 region: CASSRELDEKLFF. The DNA for the CDR3 is TGTGCCAGCAGCCGGGAGCTAGATGAAAAACTGTTTTTT. This chain uses TRBV11-2 with TRBJ1-4; D unclear. Trimming left V 5 bases short and J 6 bases short, with 10 bases between. The CDR3 has 13 residues. Germline assignment: CDR1 SGHAT and CDR2 FQNNGV.

Of note for this clone: Its ends do not fully match the called genes, so a read error is possible. The chain has TRBV28 and TRBJ2-7; the D gene is possibly TRBD1 (5 bases). The CDR3 runs 15 residues. The germline V gene encodes CDR1 MDHEN and CDR2 SYDVKM. The DNA of the CDR3 is TGTGCCAGCACCAAAATTGACAGCAACTCCCACGAGCAGTACTTC. It specifies CASTKIDSNSHEQYF.

The rearrangement uses TRBV27 and TRBJ1-5; the D gene is possibly TRBD1 (6 bases). Trimming stripped 5 bases from V and 3 bases from J, with 14 bases between. This CDR3 contains 15 residues. Germline assignment: CDR1 MNHEY and CDR2 SMNVEV (reference sequence). CDR3 amino acids: CASSTPTGNNQPQHF. The CDR3 nucleotides read TGTGCCAGCAGTACCCCGACAGGAAACAATCAGCCCCAGCATTTT.

V usage is TRBV5-1 and J usage is TRBJ1-1; no clear D. Germline lookup yields CDR1 SGHRS and CDR2 YFSETQ. Trimming left V 7 bases short and J 3 bases short, with 19 bases between. This CDR3 is 15 amino acids long. The CDR3 nucleotides read TGCGCCAGCTCAACCGGAGCCCCCCGGTACACTGAAGCTTTCTTT. Protein product: CASSTGAPRYTEAFF.

This sequence joins TRBV7-9 and TRBJ2-7, with 8 bases fitting TRBD1. The CDR3 spans 15 residues. J was trimmed by 3 bases and V by 6 bases; bases with no gene match: 10. Germline lookup yields CDR1 SEHNR and CDR2 FQNEAQ (reference sequence). CDR3 sequence: CASRHEQGAIYEQYF. The CDR3 DNA reads as TGTGCCAGCAGGCACGAGCAGGGGGCAATCTACGAGCAGTACTTC.

The chain employs TRBV2 and TRBJ1-4; D is perhaps TRBD1 (6 bases). V lost 7 bases to trimming and J lost 7 bases, with 19 bases between them. This CDR3 spans 15 amino acids. Germline CDR1 and CDR2: SNHLY and FYNNEI. The DNA for the CDR3 is TGTGCCAGCACCAGGGGACCGTTGGACGGTGAAAAACTGTTTTTT. Its protein product is CASTRGPLDGEKLFF.

The gene calls are TRBV29-1 and TRBJ1-1; tentatively, D is TRBD1 (6 bases). From germline, CDR1 is SQVTM and CDR2 ANQGSEA. The CDR3 has 12 amino acids. V shed 4 bases and J shed 6 bases, with 12 bases lying between them. This CDR3 reads CSVAQGYAEAFF. CDR3 nucleotides: TGCAGCGTTGCACAGGGATACGCTGAAGCTTTCTTT. Using reference TRBV29-1 and TRBJ1-1 for the parts outside the CDR3, the full variable domain is SAVISQKPSRDICQRGTSLTIQCQVDSQVTMMFWYRQQPGQSLTLIATANQGSEATYESGFVIDKFPISRPNLTFSTLTVSNMSPEDSSIYLCSVAQGYAEAFFGQGTRLTVV.

The rearrangement joins TRBV4-2 to TRBJ2-3, with TRBD2 matching 7 bases. CDR1 is LGHNA, CDR2 YNFKEQ, per germline. The CDR3 runs 16 residues. Trimming at V came to 0 bases and at J to 4 bases, leaving 7 bases not matched to a gene. CDR3 nucleotides: TGTGCCAGCAGCCAAGATGGAGCGGGGAACGCAGATACGCAGTATTTT. As protein: CASSQDGAGNADTQYF.

V is TRBV6-5 and J is TRBJ1-2; D gene ambiguous. Deletions cut 4 bases from V and 6 bases from J, with 9 bases between. This CDR3 is built from 12 residues. CDR1 and CDR2 (germline): MNHEY, SVGAGI. The CDR3 loop is CASSSWEDGYTF. CDR3 nucleotide sequence: TGTGCCAGCAGTTCATGGGAGGATGGCTACACCTTC.